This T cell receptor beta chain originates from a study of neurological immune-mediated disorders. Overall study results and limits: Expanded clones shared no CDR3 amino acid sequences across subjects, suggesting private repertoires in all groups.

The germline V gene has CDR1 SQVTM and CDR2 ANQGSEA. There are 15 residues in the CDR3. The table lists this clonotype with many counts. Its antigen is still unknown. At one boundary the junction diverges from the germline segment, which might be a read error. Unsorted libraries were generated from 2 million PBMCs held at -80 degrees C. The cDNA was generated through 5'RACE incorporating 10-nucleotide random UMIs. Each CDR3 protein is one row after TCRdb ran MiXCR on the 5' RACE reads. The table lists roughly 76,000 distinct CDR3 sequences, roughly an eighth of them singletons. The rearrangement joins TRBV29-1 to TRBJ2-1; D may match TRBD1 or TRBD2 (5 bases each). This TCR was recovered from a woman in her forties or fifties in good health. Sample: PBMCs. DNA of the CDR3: TGCAGCGTCGAAGGTGGGGGATGGTCCTACAATGAGCAGTTCTTC. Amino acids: CSVEGGGWSYNEQFF.